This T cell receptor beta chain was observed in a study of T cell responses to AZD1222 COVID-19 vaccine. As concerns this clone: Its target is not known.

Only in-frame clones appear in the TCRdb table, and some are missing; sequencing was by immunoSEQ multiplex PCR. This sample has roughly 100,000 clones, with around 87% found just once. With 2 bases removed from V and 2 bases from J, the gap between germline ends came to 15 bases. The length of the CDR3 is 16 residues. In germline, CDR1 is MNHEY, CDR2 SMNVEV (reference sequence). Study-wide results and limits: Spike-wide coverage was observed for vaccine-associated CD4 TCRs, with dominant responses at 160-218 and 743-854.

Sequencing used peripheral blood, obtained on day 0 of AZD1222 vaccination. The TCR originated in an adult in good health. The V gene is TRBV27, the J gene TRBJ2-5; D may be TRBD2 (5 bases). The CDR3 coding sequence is TGTGCCAGCAGTTTAAGAGGGTCCAGCCCACAAGAGACCCAGTACTTC. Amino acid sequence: CASSLRGSSPQETQYF.